This record looks at one T cell receptor beta chain sequence and its context. The record originates from a study of cytomegalovirus exposure and HLA in healthy donors. Germline V CDR1 and CDR2: SEHNR, FQNEAQ (reference sequence). The CDR3 loop spans 12 amino acids. V lost 6 bases and J 3 bases, leaving 9 bases between the germline ends. Researchers ran the PCR with 60 Vbeta and 13 Jbeta primers. Sequencing used immunoSEQ multiplex PCR; TCRdb keeps in-frame clones, though not all of them. This table holds about 200,000 clones, 73% found once. This TCR derives from a woman aged 25-40 years in good health and CMV-seronegative. The V and J genes are TRBV7-9 and TRBJ2-7; D unclear. Sequenced material: PBMCs. The CDR3 sequence is CASSRSGYEQYF. Written as DNA, the CDR3 is TGTGCCAGCAGTCGATCAGGCTACGAGCAGTACTTC.